A single sample is the source of the 5 T cell receptor beta chains below, sequenced in a study of glioma-infiltrating T cells after dendritic cell vaccination. Sequencing used immunoSEQ multiplex PCR; TCRdb keeps in-frame clones, though not all of them. This sample has approximately 46,000 clones, with over 75% found just once. Time point: after dendritic cell vaccination, including at tumor progression/relapse. The sample in question was blood, obtained after dendritic cell vaccination. Receptor source: a human donor with glioblastoma.

The genes are TRBV5-1 and TRBJ2-1; TRBD2 matches 16 bases. V dropped 0 bases and J dropped 7; count of bases not matched to a gene: 16. The CDR3 contains 21 residues. Germline loops: CDR1 SGHRS, CDR2 YFSETQ. CDR3 sequence reads: CASSLAGPGTSGRAGVNEQFF. In DNA, the CDR3 is TGCGCCAGCAGCTTGGCGGGCCCAGGGACTAGCGGGAGGGCAGGCGTGAATGAGCAGTTCTTC.

J is TRBJ1-2 and V is TRBV18, with TRBD1 identical over 7 bases. There are 17 residues in the CDR3. After removal of 3 bases from V and 6 bases from J, the junction contained 16 bases not matched to a gene. Germline CDR1 and CDR2: KGHSH and LQKENI. CDR3 region: CASSPTAQGRMEDGYTF. The CDR3, as DNA: TGTGCCAGCTCACCCACGGCACAGGGGCGCATGGAAGATGGCTACACCTTC.

This clone appeared once. The rearrangement joins TRBV28 to TRBJ1-1; the D gene is possibly TRBD1 (6 bases). The CDR3 spans 15 residues. Germline V gene data show CDR1 as MDHEN and CDR2 as SYDVKM. Trimming shortened V by 0 bases and J by 7 bases, and 15 bases separated the two germline ends. CDR3 amino acids: CASSLWGARVREAFF. The CDR3 DNA reads TGTGCCAGCAGTTTATGGGGGGCAAGGGTCCGTGAAGCTTTCTTT. Full variable domain (outside the CDR3, taken from reference TRBV28 and TRBJ1-1): DVKVTQSSRYLVKRTGEKVFLECVQDMDHENMFWYRQDPGLGLRLIYFSYDVKMKEKGDIPEGYSVSREKKERFSLILESASTNQTSMYLCASSLWGARVREAFFGQGTRLTVV.

V usage is TRBV6-1 and J usage is TRBJ2-1; 10 bases agree with TRBD2. Germline loops: CDR1 MNHNS, CDR2 SASEGT. The ends lost 7 bases at V and 8 bases at J; junction bases unmatched: 8. This CDR3 has 14 amino acids. CDR3 sequence reads: CASNLAGVVDEQFF. CDR3 DNA sequence: TGTGCCAGCAACCTAGCGGGAGTTGTAGATGAGCAGTTCTTC.

V gene TRBV7-2 combines with J gene TRBJ1-4, with 11 bases identical to TRBD1. Per germline, CDR1 SGHTA and CDR2 FQGNSA. Losses at the gene ends were 1 base for V and 7 bases for J; bases not matched to a gene: 5. CDR3 length: 16 amino acids. CDR3 region: CASSLVGQGAIEKLFF. The DNA of the CDR3 is TGTGCCAGCAGCTTAGTTGGACAGGGGGCAATTGAAAAACTGTTTTTT.